One sample yielded the 14 T cell receptor beta chains listed below, sequenced in a study of regulatory T cells in long-lasting Graves disease (dated by TCRdb to about 2021). The meaning of the sample's time point label: newly diagnosed GD, antithyroid drugs for less than 3 months. For both TCR sequencing and RNA sequencing, RNA was extracted from PBMCs using TRIzol. The library was made by multiplex PCR. The sample was run on an Illumina HiSeq 4000. TCR beta libraries were built with iRepertoire HTBI primers and Arm-PCR amplification of CDR3 regions. Starting from the raw public reads, TCRdb applied fastp trimming at Q25, assembled clones with MiXCR and retained in-frame beta chains. For every CDR3 protein sequence, its rows merge into one entry that carries the most common genes and DNA. This sample gives some 560,000 distinct CDR3 sequences in total; about 16% of them show up just once. Of the sample, 20% to 25% is held by the ten largest clones.

These data are also associated with another study on T cells in Graves' hyperthyroidism and ophthalmopathy.

Source: peripheral blood mononuclear cells (PBMCs), taken at new diagnosis, from a patient treated with antithyroid drugs. These receptors were obtained from a woman between 40 and 65 years old with Graves disease. Donor details come from another sample of the same person, matched by shared clones.

The chain joins TRBV3-1 to TRBJ2-5; possible D gene TRBD2, 5 bases. The CDR3 has 13 residues. Germline V gene sequence: CDR1 LGHDT, CDR2 YNNKEL (reference sequence). Deletions cut 3 bases from V and 7 bases from J, with 12 bases between. CDR3 nucleotides: TGTGCCAGCAGCCAGACGAGACGGGGGACCCAGTACTTC. It is translated as CASSQTRRGTQYF.

The V and J genes are TRBV19 and TRBJ2-2, with 13 bases aligning to TRBD2. V trimming: 5 bases; J trimming: 2 bases; junction bases outside the gene matches: 8. The CDR3 is 18 amino acids. Germline CDR1 is LNHDA and CDR2 is SQIVND (reference sequence). The CDR3 DNA reads as TGTGCCAGTAGTTGGCGACTAGCGGGGGGTCCCAACACCGGGGAGCTGTTTTTT. This gives the protein CASSWRLAGGPNTGELFF.

This clonotype was recorded at least ten times. The chain couples TRBV3-1 to TRBJ1-1; tentatively, D is TRBD1 (5 bases). V was cut by 6 bases and J by 8 bases, with 13 bases left in between. Germline V gives CDR1 LGHDT, CDR2 YNNKEL (reference sequence). The CDR3 runs to 12 residues. The CDR3 DNA reads as TGTGCCAGCAGTTCTCAGGGTCGGGAAGCTTTCTTT. Translation: CASSSQGREAFF.

V is TRBV9 and J is TRBJ1-2; 8 bases map to TRBD1. The V gene end was trimmed by 3 bases and the J gene end by 7 bases; junction bases not matched to a gene: 11. This CDR3 region has 15 residues. Germline V lookup: CDR1 SGDLS, CDR2 YYNGEE. This CDR3 reads CASSAEMTGVSGYTF. The CDR3 bases are TGTGCCAGCAGCGCCGAGATGACAGGGGTCTCTGGCTACACCTTC.

This clonotype was counted only a few times. The chain links TRBV25-1 to TRBJ2-7; 8 positions match TRBD1. Germline assignment: CDR1 MGHDK and CDR2 SYGVNS. The V segment lost 2 bases and the J segment 4 bases; nucleotides outside the gene matches: 4. The CDR3 spans 14 residues. The CDR3 protein is CASSEPGQVYEQYF. The CDR3 DNA follows: TGTGCCAGCAGTGAACCGGGACAGGTATACGAGCAGTACTTC.

Points on this clonotype: It may be a read error: a sequence one base away is much more abundant. The CDR3 region is CASSRGAGGVYNEQFF. CDR3 DNA sequence: TGTGCCAGCAGTCGCGGGGCTGGCGGGGTATACAATGAGCAGTTCTTC. V gene TRBV27 combines with J gene TRBJ2-1, with D possibly matching TRBD2 (6 bases). There are 16 residues in the CDR3. Germline V gene data show CDR1 as MNHEY and CDR2 as SMNVEV (reference sequence). V lost 5 bases to trimming and J lost 4 bases, with 18 bases between them.

This clonotype was counted at least ten times. The CDR3 sequence is CSASGGQVDYGYTF. In nucleotides, the CDR3 is TGCAGTGCTAGCGGTGGACAGGTGGACTATGGCTACACCTTC. The chain is built from TRBV20-1 and TRBJ1-2; 7 bases map to TRBD1. The CDR3 is 14 residues long. The germline gives CDR1 DFQATT, CDR2 SNEGSKA (reference sequence). Trimming at V came to 3 bases and at J to 3 bases, leaving 7 bases not matched to a gene.

This clonotype has a handful of counts. The chain uses TRBV5-1 and TRBJ2-1, with D possibly matching TRBD2 (5 bases). Trimming shortened V by 0 bases and J by 9 bases, and 10 bases separated the two germline ends. This CDR3 region has 13 residues. Germline V gene data show CDR1 as SGHRS and CDR2 as YFSETQ. The chain's CDR3 is CASSLEGVIEQFF. CDR3 nucleotide sequence: TGCGCCAGCAGCTTGGAGGGAGTTATTGAGCAGTTCTTC.

The genes are TRBV4-2 and TRBJ2-7; possibly TRBD2 for D (7 bases). The CDR3 runs 13 residues. Germline CDR1 LGHNA, CDR2 YNFKEQ. V was clipped by 4 bases and J by 7 bases, with 14 bases between them. This chain's CDR3 is CASSPSGGLEQYF. The CDR3 bases are TGTGCCAGCAGCCCTTCCGGGGGGCTGGAGCAGTACTTC.

This clonotype was picked up a small number of times. The CDR3: CSARDLDSPYEQYF. DNA of the CDR3: TGCAGTGCTAGAGATTTGGACAGTCCCTACGAGCAGTACTTC. V is TRBV20-1 and J is TRBJ2-7, with D possibly being TRBD1 (6 bases). Germline V gene lookup returns CDR1 DFQATT and CDR2 SNEGSKA (reference sequence). The CDR3 runs to 14 residues. V lost 0 bases and J 2 bases, leaving 11 bases between the germline ends.

The chain combines TRBV19 with TRBJ2-1, with 13 bases fitting TRBD2. This CDR3 region has 20 residues. Germline trimming cut 5 bases from V and 8 bases from J; bases unmatched to any gene: 21. Germline CDR1 reads LNHDA; CDR2 reads SQIVND (reference sequence). The CDR3 is CASSPWTSGGHPLGRYEQFF. DNA of the CDR3: TGTGCCAGTAGTCCGTGGACTAGCGGGGGTCACCCCCTTGGACGGTATGAGCAGTTCTTC.

The chain employs TRBV6-5 and TRBJ1-1; D not certain. The germline CDR1 and CDR2 sequences are MNHEY and SVGAGI. The length of the CDR3 is 16 residues. V was cut by 0 bases and J by 0 bases, with 11 bases left in between. CDR3 nucleotide sequence: TGTGCCAGCAGTTACTCGCCAGAACCCCTGAACACTGAAGCTTTCTTT. Residues: CASSYSPEPLNTEAFF.

The sample holds many counts of this clonotype. This sequence joins TRBV11-2 and TRBJ2-1, with a weak D call TRBD1 (6 bases). Germline values: CDR1 SGHAT, CDR2 FQNNGV. The CDR3 has 16 amino acids. The ends were cut back, 1 base at V and 0 bases at J, with 10 bases in the middle. This CDR3 reads CASSLVTGTSYNEQFF. In DNA, the CDR3 is TGTGCCAGCAGCTTAGTTACAGGGACCTCCTACAATGAGCAGTTCTTC.

The chain joins TRBV3-1 to TRBJ1-4; D is undetermined. This CDR3 is built from 15 residues. The germline CDR1 and CDR2 sequences are LGHDT and YNNKEL (reference sequence). The V and J ends lost 4 bases and 3 bases respectively, with 12 bases between them. CDR3 in amino acids: CASSRQAQPNEKLFF. CDR3 bases: TGTGCCAGCAGCCGTCAGGCGCAGCCTAATGAAAAACTGTTTTTT.